These 26 T cell receptor beta chains share one sample of origin, sequenced in a study of early T cells in non-severe SARS-CoV-2 infection. Each CDR3 protein gets one entry after TCRdb re-called the 5' RACE reads with MiXCR. Among roughly 55,000 distinct CDR3 sequences listed, around 10% were seen once. The sequenced sample consisted of whole blood. The receptors stem from an adult who was a healthcare worker with PCR-confirmed SARS-CoV-2 infection or an uninfected control (not recorded which).

This chain joins TRBV6-1 and TRBJ2-5; 7 bases are a match to TRBD1. CDR1 is MNHNS and CDR2 is SASEGT in the germline V gene. Germline trimming cut 5 bases from V and 5 bases from J; bases unmatched to any gene: 2. This CDR3 region has 12 residues. CDR3 DNA sequence: TGTGCCAGCAGTAACAGGGGTGAGACCCAGTACTTC. It encodes CASSNRGETQYF.

Only a few counts were recorded for this clonotype. The junction and the germline gene differ at one end; a read error may be behind it. The chain recombines TRBV2 with TRBJ2-1, with 9 bases that match TRBD2. Germline values: CDR1 SNHLY, CDR2 FYNNEI. The CDR3 loop spans 14 amino acids. This chain's CDR3 is CASSLASGANKQFF. Here the CDR3 DNA reads TGTGCCAGCAGTCTGGCTAGCGGGGCCAATAAGCAGTTCTTC.

This chain links TRBV5-4 with TRBJ2-5; 9 bases agree with TRBD1. CDR1 and CDR2 (germline): SGHNT, YYREEE (reference sequence). Trimming cost V 1 base and J 1 base; bases outside gene matches: 2. CDR3 length: 15 amino acids. The CDR3 DNA sequence: TGTGCCAGCAGCTTGCCGACAGGGGGCCAAGAGACCCAGTACTTC. Its protein is CASSLPTGGQETQYF. Filled out from reference TRBV5-4 and TRBJ2-5, the complete variable domain reads ETGVTQSPTHLIKTRGQQVTLRCSSQSGHNTVSWYQQALGQGPQFIFQYYREEENGRGNFPPRFSGLQFPNYSSELNVNALELDDSALYLCASSLPTGGQETQYFGPGTRLLVL.

V and J are TRBV28 and TRBJ2-7, with D possibly TRBD2 on 7 matching bases. Germline-derived CDR1 and CDR2 are MDHEN and SYDVKM. The CDR3 totals 14 residues. Trimming took 1 base from V and 4 from J, leaving 11 bases between them. CDR3 amino acids: CASSLLGGGYEQYF. In nucleotides, the CDR3 is TGTGCCAGCAGTTTATTAGGGGGGGGATACGAGCAGTACTTC.

This chain links TRBV10-3 with TRBJ2-3; maybe TRBD1 (6 bases). The V gene's germline CDR1 is ENHRY and CDR2 SYGVKD. CDR3 length: 12 amino acids. V was shortened by 9 bases and J by 5 bases, with 12 bases between the two germline ends. This CDR3 reads CAIRQGKDTQYF. The CDR3 bases are TGTGCCATAAGGCAGGGGAAAGATACGCAGTATTTT.

This clonotype was seen a few times. The chain carries TRBV11-2 and TRBJ2-1, with 12 nucleotides matching TRBD2. The CDR3 length is 16 residues. Losses at the gene ends were 5 bases for V and 4 bases for J; bases not matched to a gene: 6. Germline CDR1 is SGHAT and CDR2 is FQNNGV. The CDR3 region has the DNA TGTGCCAGCAGCATCCGGACTAGCGGGGTTTACAATGAGCAGTTCTTC. It translates to CASSIRTSGVYNEQFF.

V usage is TRBV6-5 and J usage is TRBJ2-7; 10 nucleotides line up with TRBD1. J was trimmed by 4 bases and V by 1 base; bases with no gene match: 1. This CDR3 spans 14 amino acids. The germline V gene encodes CDR1 MNHEY and CDR2 SVGAGI. The CDR3 sequence: CASSYLGQGYEQYF. The CDR3 DNA reads TGTGCCAGCAGTTACTTGGGACAGGGGTACGAGCAGTACTTC.

This chain links TRBV28 with TRBJ2-7, with D perhaps matching TRBD1 or TRBD2 (5 bases each). Germline V lookup: CDR1 MDHEN, CDR2 SYDVKM. The CDR3 is 12 residues long. V lost 2 bases and J lost 12, with 14 bases in between. CDR3 residues: CASSLPAAGAYF. CDR3 in DNA: TGTGCCAGCAGTTTACCTGCCGCCGGGGCGTACTTC.

This chain links TRBV28 with TRBJ1-2; no reliable D call. Germline V CDR1 and CDR2: MDHEN, SYDVKM. CDR3 size: 15 residues. Trimming took 4 bases from V and 1 from J, leaving 13 bases between them. The CDR3 here is CASSSTMTLNYGYTF. The DNA of the CDR3 is TGTGCCAGCAGTTCAACCATGACACTTAACTATGGCTACACCTTC.

The chain joins TRBV20-1 to TRBJ2-1; a weak D match, TRBD1 (6 bases). From germline, CDR1 is DFQATT and CDR2 SNEGSKA (reference sequence). The CDR3 is 13 residues long. The V gene lost 0 bases and the J gene lost 6 bases, with 9 bases spanning the gap. CDR3 bases: TGCAGTGCTAGAGATTACAGGGCCAATGAGCAGTTCTTC. Its translation: CSARDYRANEQFF.

This clonotype was detected many times. V gene TRBV2 combines with J gene TRBJ2-4; a weak D match, TRBD2 (5 bases). V lost 6 bases to trimming and J lost 9 bases, with 18 bases between them. This CDR3 has 14 residues. Germline values: CDR1 SNHLY, CDR2 FYNNEI. In DNA form, the CDR3 reads TGTGCCAGCAGGAATACCGGGTTCGGAGGCATTCAGTACTTC. Translating it yields CASRNTGFGGIQYF. The full variable domain, with the rest looked up from reference TRBV2 and TRBJ2-4, is EPEVTQTPSHQVTQMGQEVILRCVPISNHLYFYWYRQILGQKVEFLVSFYNNEISEKSEIFDDQFSVERPDGSNFTLKIRSTKLEDSAMYFCASRNTGFGGIQYFGAGTRLSVL.

This clonotype was detected only a few times. V usage is TRBV11-2 and J usage is TRBJ2-2; 7 nucleotides match TRBD1. The CDR3 totals 15 residues. The germline V gene has CDR1 SGHAT and CDR2 FQNNGV. The V segment lost 4 bases and the J segment 1 base; nucleotides outside the gene matches: 3. Here the CDR3 reads CASSSGTVNTGELFF. The CDR3 coding sequence is TGTGCCAGCAGCTCCGGGACAGTGAACACCGGGGAGCTGTTTTTT. Full variable domain (outside the CDR3, taken from reference TRBV11-2 and TRBJ2-2): EAGVAQSPRYKIIEKRQSVAFWCNPISGHATLYWYQQILGQGPKLLIQFQNNGVVDDSQLPKDRFSAERLKGVDSTLKIQPAKLEDSAVYLCASSSGTVNTGELFFGEGSRLTVL.

This clonotype was seen a few times. V gene TRBV4-1 combines with J gene TRBJ2-7; D tentatively fits TRBD1 or TRBD2 (5 bases each). The CDR3 spans 16 residues. V lost 2 bases, J lost 6 bases, and 20 bases lay in between. Germline V lookup: CDR1 MGHRA, CDR2 YSYEKL. The DNA of the CDR3 is TGCGCCAGCAGCCAAACCCCTGGGTTGGGGGTCGGCGAGCAGTACTTC. This codes for CASSQTPGLGVGEQYF.

This clonotype was found many times. The V gene is TRBV5-1, the J gene TRBJ1-5, with TRBD1 as a possible D gene (6 bases). Germline lookup yields CDR1 SGHRS and CDR2 YFSETQ. This CDR3 region has 15 residues. Trimming took off 0 bases at V and 6 bases at J, with 13 bases between the two ends. CDR3 region: CASSLGTEGGQPQHF. The DNA of the CDR3 is TGCGCCAGCAGCTTGGGGACAGAAGGCGGTCAGCCCCAGCATTTT. Drawing the rest from reference TRBV5-1 and TRBJ1-5, the complete variable domain is KAGVTQTPRYLIKTRGQQVTLSCSPISGHRSVSWYQQTPGQGLQFLFEYFSETQRNKGNFPGRFSGRQFSNSRSEMNVSTLELGDSALYLCASSLGTEGGQPQHFGDGTRLSIL.

This clonotype has a handful of counts. This chain connects TRBV4-1 to TRBJ2-5; 7 bases fit TRBD2. The trim removed 6 bases at V and 2 bases at J, leaving 6 bases unmatched. Germline-derived CDR1 and CDR2 are MGHRA and YSYEKL. The CDR3 is 14 amino acids. This CDR3 is CASSLLGLQETQYF. The DNA for the CDR3 is TGCGCCAGCAGTTTATTGGGACTACAAGAGACCCAGTACTTC.

This clonotype came up once. V and J are TRBV4-1 and TRBJ2-3; 7 bases line up with TRBD2. This CDR3 comprises 14 residues. V was clipped by 1 base and J by 3 bases; unmatched bases: 1. The germline CDR1 and CDR2 sequences are MGHRA and YSYEKL. CDR3 coding DNA: TGCGCCAGCAGCCAAGGACTAGCAACAGATACGCAGTATTTT. This encodes CASSQGLATDTQYF.

This clonotype has a handful of counts. The chain carries TRBV5-4 and TRBJ2-2; TRBD2 agrees at 12 bases. V lost 4 bases, J lost 8 bases, and 9 bases stayed unmatched. This CDR3 is built from 16 residues. The germline gives CDR1 SGHNT, CDR2 YYREEE (reference sequence). The CDR3 DNA reads TGTGCCAGCAGCCCTGGACTAGCGGGAATGCGGGGGGAGCTGTTTTTT. It translates to CASSPGLAGMRGELFF.

This clonotype was counted many times. The chain joins TRBV19 to TRBJ1-5, with D uncertain. Germline V gives CDR1 LNHDA, CDR2 SQIVND (reference sequence). There are 15 residues in the CDR3. V lost 1 base, J lost 0 bases, and 7 bases lay in between. In DNA form, the CDR3 reads TGTGCCAGTAGTATAGCACTGTATAGCAATCAGCCCCAGCATTTT. The encoded protein is CASSIALYSNQPQHF.

There are many counts of this clonotype. The V gene is TRBV5-1, the J gene TRBJ2-7; tentative D call: TRBD2 (7 bases). Trimming removed 3 bases from V and 3 bases from J, with 10 bases in between. CDR1 is SGHRS and CDR2 is YFSETQ in the germline V gene. There are 13 residues in the CDR3. DNA for the CDR3: TGCGCCAGCAGCTGGGGGGGCGACTACGAGCAGTACTTC. Translating gives CASSWGGDYEQYF.

The rearrangement uses TRBV5-1 and TRBJ1-5; D perhaps matches TRBD1 (5 bases). Germline V lookup: CDR1 SGHRS, CDR2 YFSETQ. This CDR3 spans 14 amino acids. Trimming removed 4 bases from V and 2 bases from J, with 10 bases in between. CDR3 sequence reads: CASSLRGGNQPQHF. In nucleotides, the CDR3 is TGCGCCAGCAGCCTGCGGGGCGGCAATCAGCCCCAGCATTTT.

This chain links TRBV9 with TRBJ2-5, with 10 bases identical to TRBD2. CDR1 and CDR2 (germline): SGDLS, YYNGEE. This CDR3 is 15 amino acids long. J was trimmed by 4 bases and V by 0 bases; bases with no gene match: 3. CDR3 coding DNA: TGTGCCAGCAGCGTAGGCCTAGCGGGAGTAGAGACCCAGTACTTC. The encoded protein is CASSVGLAGVETQYF. The full variable domain, rest sourced from reference TRBV9 and TRBJ2-5, is DSGVTQTPKHLITATGQRVTLRCSPRSGDLSVYWYQQSLDQGLQFLIQYYNGEERAKGNILERFSAQQFPDLHSELNLSSLELGDSALYFCASSVGLAGVETQYFGPGTRLLVL.

This clonotype has a count of ten or more. The chain uses TRBV7-2 and TRBJ2-3; D is ambiguous. The V gene lost 5 bases and the J gene lost 6 bases, with 12 bases spanning the gap. The CDR3 has 13 residues. In germline, CDR1 is SGHTA, CDR2 FQGNSA. The CDR3 region is CASSLNYRDTQYF. CDR3 in DNA: TGTGCCAGCAGCCTAAACTATAGGGATACGCAGTATTTT.

There are many counts of this clonotype. The chain employs TRBV5-8 and TRBJ2-3; 7 nucleotides align to TRBD2. The V gene end was trimmed by 1 base and the J gene end by 10 bases; junction bases not matched to a gene: 9. The V gene's germline CDR1 is SGHTS and CDR2 YDEGEE. The CDR3 has 14 amino acids. CDR3 residues: CASSLFSGLPSQYF. CDR3 sequence (DNA): TGTGCCAGCAGCTTGTTTAGCGGGCTACCCTCGCAGTATTTT.

J is TRBJ1-1 and V is TRBV12-3 or TRBV12-4, with a weak D call TRBD1 (6 bases). The CDR3 is made up of 13 amino acids. The germline V and J ends were trimmed by 2 bases and 11 bases, with 15 bases remaining between them. CDR3 amino acids: CASSLIGGADAFF. CDR3 DNA: TGTGCCAGCAGTTTAATTGGGGGGGCGGACGCTTTCTTT.

The J gene is TRBJ1-3, the V gene TRBV28; D unresolved. The CDR3 has 14 amino acids. Germline CDR1 and CDR2: MDHEN and SYDVKM. The germline V and J ends were trimmed by 6 bases and 0 bases, with 9 bases remaining between them. In DNA, the CDR3 is TGTGCCAGCAGCCCTTGGCTCTCTGGAAACACCATATATTTT. Translation gives CASSPWLSGNTIYF.

The chain uses TRBV20-1 and TRBJ2-3; 11 bases fit TRBD2. Germline CDR1 reads DFQATT; CDR2 reads SNEGSKA (reference sequence). This CDR3 contains 15 residues. The chain's CDR3 is CSARSGGASADTQYF. The CDR3 DNA reads as TGCAGCGCCCGTAGCGGGGGGGCCAGCGCAGATACGCAGTATTTT.